The clone carrying this T cell receptor (beta chain) was detected only a few times. Antigen unknown. The sample comes from a study of cytomegalovirus exposure and HLA in healthy donors. Notes on the study in general: TRBV6-2, TRBV6-3 and some other V segments were unresolvable in 87-base-pair reads.

This CDR3 contains 14 residues. Trimming took 2 bases from V and 4 from J, leaving 13 bases between them. Per germline, CDR1 SGHRS and CDR2 YFSETQ. The PCR ran on 60 Vbeta and 13 Jbeta primers. Profiled with immunoSEQ multiplex PCR; TCRdb holds only in-frame clones, not every one. Among 70,000 to 95,000 clones, approximately 56% were seen once, and the ten largest hold 4.5% to 7%. The V gene is TRBV5-1, the J gene TRBJ2-7; D unresolved. This clonotype originated in a woman aged 25 to 39 in good health and CMV-seropositive. The source material was PBMCs. The CDR3 DNA is TGCGCCAGCAGCTTAATACCCTCCGGGTACGAGCAGTACTTC. It specifies CASSLIPSGYEQYF.